Each of the 27 T cell receptor beta chains below was sequenced from the same sample in a study of metastatic and nonmetastatic thyroid tumors. Nobody among the patients had been given any treatment before thyroid surgery. TCRdb re-analyzed the PCR reads using MiXCR. The sample has tens of thousands of clones; 25% to 30% are singletons. Sequencing input: blood. The receptors here all came from a male donor with papillary thyroid cancer or a benign thyroid nodule (not recorded which). Some clones in this sample may be carry-over from other donors' samples.

This clone occurred a few times. This chain joins TRBV29-1 and TRBJ2-3; 9 bases map to TRBD2. The CDR3 contains 16 residues. Germline values: CDR1 SQVTM, CDR2 ANQGSEA. With 3 bases clipped from V and 4 bases from J, the junction kept 11 bases outside the gene matches. The CDR3 spells CSVERGGGVGSDTQYF. The CDR3 DNA follows: TGCAGCGTTGAGCGGGGGGGCGGAGTCGGGTCAGATACGCAGTATTTT.

This clone was seen a few times. The rearrangement uses TRBV6-5 and TRBJ2-7; D may be TRBD2 (6 bases). V lost 2 bases and J 1 base, leaving 15 bases between the germline ends. The germline gives CDR1 MNHEY, CDR2 SVGAGI. The CDR3 loop spans 16 amino acids. CDR3 residues: CASSYDLGDSSYEQYF. CDR3 coding DNA: TGTGCCAGCAGTTACGATCTAGGGGACTCTTCCTACGAGCAGTACTTC.

The chain combines TRBV20-1 with TRBJ2-7; D is uncertain. The CDR3 loop spans 13 amino acids. The germline V gene encodes CDR1 DFQATT and CDR2 SNEGSKA (reference sequence). V was shortened by 0 bases and J by 0 bases, with 6 bases between the two germline ends. CDR3 protein: CSARDANSYEQYF. In nucleotides, the CDR3 is TGCAGTGCTAGAGATGCCAACTCCTACGAGCAGTACTTC.

This clone was counted at least ten times. The chain links TRBV7-2 to TRBJ2-7; D remains unclear. The germline gives CDR1 SGHTA, CDR2 FQGNSA. Trimming removed 1 base at V and 5 bases at J, with 9 bases between. CDR3 length: 13 residues. The CDR3 protein is CASSLVFGDEQYF. CDR3 bases: TGTGCCAGCAGCTTAGTATTCGGCGACGAGCAGTACTTC.

This clone has at least ten counts. The V gene is TRBV28, the J gene TRBJ1-5, with TRBD1 as a possible D gene (6 bases). The CDR3 runs 15 residues. The V gene's germline CDR1 is MDHEN and CDR2 SYDVKM. Trimming took 6 bases from V and 3 from J, leaving 15 bases between them. CDR3 protein: CASSSGQSYNQPQHF. DNA for the CDR3: TGTGCCAGCAGCTCCGGACAGTCTTACAATCAGCCCCAGCATTTT.

This clone was observed at least ten times. This chain joins TRBV27 and TRBJ2-5, with unresolved D. The germline gives CDR1 MNHEY, CDR2 SMNVEV (reference sequence). CDR3 length equals 15 residues. The V gene lost 4 bases and the J gene lost 2 bases, with 14 bases spanning the gap. The CDR3 sequence: CASSSRGLRQETQYF. CDR3 DNA sequence: TGTGCCAGCAGTTCACGAGGTTTGAGGCAAGAGACCCAGTACTTC.

This clone has a handful of counts. The rearrangement joins TRBV11-2 to TRBJ2-1; D is unresolved. The germline V and J ends were trimmed by 0 bases and 9 bases, with 6 bases remaining between them. There are 12 residues in the CDR3. Germline V gene data show CDR1 as SGHAT and CDR2 as FQNNGV. This CDR3 is CASSLDLGEQFF. In DNA, the CDR3 is TGTGCCAGCAGCTTAGATCTTGGTGAGCAGTTCTTC.

This clone showed up many times. The chain uses TRBV6-1 and TRBJ1-5; tentatively, D is TRBD1 (5 bases). Trimming took 6 bases from V and 4 from J, leaving 16 bases between them. The CDR3 covers 15 residues. CDR1 is MNHNS and CDR2 is SASEGT in the germline V gene. In DNA form, the CDR3 reads TGTGCCAGCAGGATGCCCGCGGGGGGAAATCAGCCCCAGCATTTT. Translating it yields CASRMPAGGNQPQHF.

V and J are TRBV11-1 and TRBJ2-7; 16 nucleotides agree with TRBD2. The trim removed 0 bases at V and 3 bases at J, leaving 5 bases unmatched. From germline, CDR1 is SGHAT and CDR2 FQDESV (reference sequence). This CDR3 has 18 residues. In nucleotides, the CDR3 is TGTGCCAGCAGCTTAGCGGGACTAGCGGGGGGGCCGAGCTACGAGCAGTACTTC. Translated: CASSLAGLAGGPSYEQYF.

In its sample, this clone was seen a few times. The chain employs TRBV6-1 and TRBJ2-7; D remains ambiguous. Trimming took 6 bases from V and 3 from J, leaving 9 bases between them. The CDR3 spans 12 residues. Germline V gene lookup returns CDR1 MNHNS and CDR2 SASEGT. The CDR3 is CASREADYEQYF. CDR3 nucleotides: TGTGCCAGCAGAGAGGCTGACTACGAGCAGTACTTC.

This clone was seen more than once but under ten times. V and J are TRBV12-3 or TRBV12-4 and TRBJ1-3, with no clear D. CDR3 length equals 13 residues. Trimming cost V 1 base and J 8 bases, with 9 bases left between them. CDR3: CASSLVLRDTIYF. The CDR3 DNA sequence: TGTGCCAGCAGTTTAGTCCTACGGGACACCATATATTTT.

This clone was seen only a few times. An end of the junction differs from the germline gene, which may be a read error. This sequence joins TRBV12-3 or TRBV12-4 and TRBJ2-4, with D uncertain. The CDR3 length is 12 residues. CDR3 nucleotide sequence: TGTGCCAGCAGCATCCAGCCGAGCATTAAGTACTTC. Translated: CASSIQPSIKYF.

This sequence joins TRBV11-2 and TRBJ1-5, with 7 bases aligning to TRBD1. After removal of 1 base from V and 0 bases from J, the junction contained 9 bases not matched to a gene. CDR3 length: 18 residues. In germline, CDR1 is SGHAT, CDR2 FQNNGV. CDR3 coding DNA: TGTGCCAGCAGCTTAGGACAGGGTGGGGCTTATAGCAATCAGCCCCAGCATTTT. This gives the protein CASSLGQGGAYSNQPQHF.

The chain employs TRBV11-2 and TRBJ2-7; D possibly corresponds to TRBD1 (5 bases). V shed 8 bases and J shed 3 bases, with 8 bases lying between them. From germline, CDR1 is SGHAT and CDR2 FQNNGV. This CDR3 is built from 11 residues. DNA of the CDR3: TGTGCCAGCGGTACAGGCTACGAGCAGTACTTC. Its protein is CASGTGYEQYF.

This clone appeared a few times. This CDR3 is CASSRSQGTNSPLHF. CDR3 coding DNA: TGTGCCAGCTCACGATCACAGGGAACTAATTCACCCCTCCACTTT. The J gene is TRBJ1-6, the V gene TRBV18, with D maybe TRBD1 (6 bases). Trimming took off 4 bases at V and 6 bases at J, with 13 bases between the two ends. Per the germline V gene, CDR1 is KGHSH and CDR2 is LQKENI. This CDR3 has 15 residues.

This clone was detected only a few times. V and J are TRBV24-1 and TRBJ1-2, with 8 positions matching TRBD1. The length of the CDR3 is 15 residues. Unmatched junction bases numbered 3, after V lost 2 bases and J lost 2 bases. Germline CDR1 KGHDR, CDR2 SFDVKD. CDR3 sequence: CATSDSPGGNYGYTF. DNA for the CDR3: TGTGCCACCAGTGATTCCCCAGGGGGCAACTATGGCTACACCTTC.

This clone was seen only a few times. The genes are TRBV6-1 and TRBJ2-1; TRBD1 might be the D (6 bases). V was trimmed by 6 bases and J by 4 bases, leaving 7 bases between them. Per germline, CDR1 MNHNS and CDR2 SASEGT. The CDR3 is 12 residues long. CDR3: CASRGQYNEQFF. For the CDR3, the DNA is TGTGCCAGCAGGGGACAATACAATGAGCAGTTCTTC.

This clone is judged medium-sized (0.01 to 0.1%). This chain uses TRBV12-3 or TRBV12-4 with TRBJ2-7; 11 bases match TRBD1. This CDR3 has 15 amino acids. With V trimmed by 6 bases and J by 1 base, 5 bases remained unmatched. CDR3 bases: TGTGCCAGCAGCGCCGGACAGGGGGCATCCTACGAGCAGTACTTC. This encodes CASSAGQGASYEQYF.

This clone was counted at least ten times. The chain has TRBV11-2 and TRBJ2-5; 10 nucleotides align to TRBD2. V lost 5 bases to trimming and J lost 4 bases; unmatched junction nucleotides: 16. This CDR3 is 18 amino acids long. Germline CDR1 reads SGHAT; CDR2 reads FQNNGV. The CDR3 region is CASSLSIVASGRGETQYF. CDR3 coding DNA: TGTGCCAGCAGCCTAAGTATCGTGGCTAGCGGGAGAGGAGAGACCCAGTACTTC.

This clone was detected only a few times. The gene calls are TRBV11-3 and TRBJ1-4; D is unresolved. V dropped 5 bases and J dropped 0 bases, with 13 bases sitting between them. This CDR3 contains 16 residues. Germline CDR1 is SGHNT and CDR2 is YENEEA. The DNA for the CDR3 is TGTGCCAGCAGCCACGGGATATCTGCAACTAATGAAAAACTGTTTTTT. Translated: CASSHGISATNEKLFF.

This clone showed up many times. The rearrangement joins TRBV2 to TRBJ1-2, with D unclear. The ends were cut back, 6 bases at V and 3 bases at J, with 14 bases in the middle. CDR1 and CDR2 (germline): SNHLY, FYNNEI. The CDR3 runs to 14 residues. DNA of the CDR3: TGTGCCAGCAGCCGCTCGATCGGAGACTATGGCTACACCTTC. Encoded protein: CASSRSIGDYGYTF.

Many counts were recorded for this clone. V usage is TRBV27 and J usage is TRBJ2-3, with TRBD2 identical over 8 bases. The germline V gene has CDR1 MNHEY and CDR2 SMNVEV (reference sequence). This CDR3 spans 15 amino acids. With V trimmed by 6 bases and J by 9 bases, 14 bases remained unmatched. The CDR3 loop reads CASRREVGGKGTQYF. In DNA, the CDR3 is TGTGCCAGCAGGCGGGAGGTCGGTGGTAAAGGGACGCAGTATTTT.

The J gene is TRBJ2-4, the V gene TRBV7-2, with D tentatively TRBD1 (6 bases). Germline V gene sequence: CDR1 SGHTA, CDR2 FQGNSA. Trimming took off 3 bases at V and 2 bases at J, with 11 bases between the two ends. This CDR3 has 15 residues. The CDR3 region is CASSLTQGPKNIQYF. Written as DNA, the CDR3 is TGTGCCAGCAGCTTGACGCAGGGGCCCAAAAACATTCAGTACTTC.

This chain links TRBV25-1 with TRBJ2-7; 7 bases agree with TRBD1. The V gene end was trimmed by 8 bases and the J gene end by 3 bases; junction bases not matched to a gene: 1. Germline CDR1 MGHDK, CDR2 SYGVNS. The CDR3 is 11 amino acids. CDR3 sequence reads: CASGDSYEQYF. The CDR3 bases are TGTGCCAGCGGGGACAGCTACGAGCAGTACTTC.

By sample share, this clone is medium-sized. The chain carries TRBV6-1 and TRBJ2-3; 10 bases map to TRBD1. There are 17 residues in the CDR3. V dropped 0 bases and J dropped 1; count of bases not matched to a gene: 4. Germline-derived CDR1 and CDR2 are MNHNS and SASEGT. CDR3 amino acids: CASSEATGTGGTDTQYF. CDR3 sequence (DNA): TGTGCCAGCAGTGAAGCGACCGGGACAGGGGGCACAGATACGCAGTATTTT.

This clone turned up a few times. The chain joins TRBV12-3 or TRBV12-4 to TRBJ2-7; TRBD2 matches 11 bases. This CDR3 has 18 amino acids. Unmatched junction bases numbered 12, after V lost 5 bases and J lost 0 bases. The CDR3 loop is CASSKGTSGSIISYEQYF. DNA of the CDR3: TGTGCCAGCAGTAAAGGTACTAGCGGGAGTATCATCTCCTACGAGCAGTACTTC.

This clone occurred once. V usage is TRBV20-1 and J usage is TRBJ2-7, with 7 nucleotides matching TRBD1. Germline lookup yields CDR1 DFQATT and CDR2 SNEGSKA (reference sequence). CDR3 size: 15 residues. J gave up 5 bases and V 6 bases, and 16 bases lay outside the gene matches. The CDR3 nucleotides read TGCAGTGCCGTATCCGGGGCAGGGGGTCAGAACGAGCAGTACTTC. Residues: CSAVSGAGGQNEQYF.